The clone carrying this T cell receptor (beta chain) has at least ten counts. No antigen is known for it. This sample was included in a study of identical twins. Study-level results: Memory repertoires lacked the insertion deficit that abundant cord blood beta clonotypes showed.

TCRdb passed the 5' RACE reads through MiXCR, listing each CDR3 protein once. The table lists about 530,000 distinct CDR3 sequences, about 22% of them singletons. V was cut by 0 bases and J by 7 bases, with 12 bases left in between. The CDR3 runs to 15 residues. The germline V gene has CDR1 MNHEY and CDR2 SMNVEV (reference sequence). The same data also went into a second study, on yellow fever vaccine responses in identical twins.

The sequence came from a woman younger than 35 in good health. Source material: CD4+ T cells sorted from blood. V usage is TRBV27 and J usage is TRBJ2-2; tentative D call: TRBD2 (5 bases). Written as DNA, the CDR3 is TGTGCCAGCAGTTTATCGAGGGCACCGGGCGGGGAGCTGTTTTTT. Its protein product is CASSLSRAPGGELFF.